The 3 T cell receptor beta chains listed next were all sequenced from one sample in a study of blood T cell repertoires in COVID-19. Profiling relied on immunoSEQ multiplex PCR, and the TCRdb table lists in-frame clones only, not all of them. Here the sample spans about 170,000 clones, approximately 91% being singletons. Material: peripheral blood. The receptors stem from a man younger than 35 with COVID-19, enrolled during active disease.

The V gene is TRBV5-4, the J gene TRBJ2-5; TRBD1 agrees at 7 bases. Germline values: CDR1 SGHNT, CDR2 YYREEE (reference sequence). Trimming removed 4 bases from V and 5 bases from J; junction bases left unmatched: 5. This CDR3 has 13 amino acids. The CDR3 DNA reads as TGTGCCAGCAGCACTAGACAGGGCGAGACCCAGTACTTC. Protein product: CASSTRQGETQYF. Drawing the rest from reference TRBV5-4 and TRBJ2-5, the complete variable domain is ETGVTQSPTHLIKTRGQQVTLRCSSQSGHNTVSWYQQALGQGPQFIFQYYREEENGRGNFPPRFSGLQFPNYSSELNVNALELDDSALYLCASSTRQGETQYFGPGTRLLVL.

The rearrangement joins TRBV2 to TRBJ1-6, with 7 bases aligning to TRBD1. The CDR3 is 15 amino acids. With V trimmed by 6 bases and J by 3 bases, 5 bases remained unmatched. The germline V gene has CDR1 SNHLY and CDR2 FYNNEI. Here the CDR3 DNA reads TGTGCCAGCAGAGCCCAGGGGGACTATAATTCACCCCTCCACTTT. This codes for CASRAQGDYNSPLHF.

This chain links TRBV9 with TRBJ2-1; D uncertain. The CDR3 totals 14 residues. The germline V gene encodes CDR1 SGDLS and CDR2 YYNGEE. V was shortened by 2 bases and J by 7 bases, with 13 bases between the two germline ends. CDR3 residues: CASSVLARENEQFF. CDR3 DNA: TGTGCCAGCAGCGTGCTCGCGCGCGAAAATGAGCAGTTCTTC.